The next 5 T cell receptor beta chains were all read from a single sample in a study of blood T cell repertoires in COVID-19. Some clones are missing from TCRdb's copy, which holds only in-frame ones; the method was immunoSEQ multiplex PCR. The table lists 80,000 to 95,000 clones, around 81% of them singletons. The sample was peripheral blood. These receptors originate from a man at least 80 years old with acute or convalescent COVID-19.

The rearrangement links TRBV28 to TRBJ1-4; D is undetermined. CDR1 MDHEN and CDR2 SYDVKM come from the germline V gene. Trimming took 6 bases from V and 8 from J, leaving 19 bases between them. The CDR3 covers 15 residues. The CDR3 spells CASRQTHLREEKLFF. DNA for the CDR3: TGTGCCAGCAGGCAGACTCACCTACGCGAGGAAAAACTGTTTTTT.

The rearrangement joins TRBV4-3 to TRBJ1-2, with D maybe TRBD1 (6 bases). The CDR3 runs to 15 residues. The V end lost 0 bases, the J end lost 4 bases, and 12 bases lay between the germline ends. Germline CDR1 is LGHNA and CDR2 is YSLEER. Here the CDR3 reads CASSQDLQGGYGYTF. Written as DNA, the CDR3 is TGCGCCAGCAGCCAAGATCTACAGGGCGGCTATGGCTACACCTTC.

The chain links TRBV2 to TRBJ2-7, with 7 bases lining up with TRBD1. The CDR3 has 15 amino acids. The J segment lost 3 bases and the V segment lost 5 bases, leaving 10 bases of the junction unmatched. Germline values: CDR1 SNHLY, CDR2 FYNNEI. The DNA for the CDR3 is TGTGCCAGCAGTAGCACGACAGGGTTAAACTACGAGCAGTACTTC. Its translation: CASSSTTGLNYEQYF.

The chain joins TRBV10-3 to TRBJ2-1, with 12 bases fitting TRBD2. With V trimmed by 4 bases and J by 1 base, 2 bases remained unmatched. The CDR3 has 16 amino acids. The germline gives CDR1 ENHRY, CDR2 SYGVKD. The CDR3 is CAISGTSGESYNEQFF. In DNA, the CDR3 is TGTGCCATCAGTGGGACTAGCGGGGAGTCCTACAATGAGCAGTTCTTC.

The chain couples TRBV27 to TRBJ1-5; TRBD1 might be the D (6 bases). There are 19 residues in the CDR3. V was shortened by 5 bases and J by 4 bases, with 27 bases between the two germline ends. Germline V gene sequence: CDR1 MNHEY, CDR2 SMNVEV (reference sequence). The CDR3 nucleotides read TGTGCCAGCAGTCCAAACGTGGGGAACAGGGTTTCTAGTAATCAGCCCCAGCATTTT. This codes for CASSPNVGNRVSSNQPQHF.